Given below is one T cell receptor beta chain in context. The source of the sample is a study of blood T cell repertoires in COVID-19. Study details: PBMCs, B-cell-depleted T cells, or T cells were the source of the cDNA or gDNA that made up the material.

Germline V gives CDR1 MNHEY, CDR2 SMNVEV (reference sequence). The ends lost 2 bases at V and 1 base at J; junction bases unmatched: 8. This CDR3 is built from 18 residues. The table came from immunoSEQ multiplex PCR; TCRdb's copy has only in-frame clones and leaves some out. The profile shows some 200,000 clones, 85% of them singletons. This sequence joins TRBV27 and TRBJ2-4, with 10 positions matching TRBD1. Material: peripheral blood. This sequence was found in a man aged 50 to 59 who had recovered from COVID-19. The CDR3 spells CASSLVPPGQGAKNIQYF. DNA for the CDR3: TGTGCCAGCAGTTTAGTTCCCCCGGGACAGGGGGCCAAAAACATTCAGTACTTC.